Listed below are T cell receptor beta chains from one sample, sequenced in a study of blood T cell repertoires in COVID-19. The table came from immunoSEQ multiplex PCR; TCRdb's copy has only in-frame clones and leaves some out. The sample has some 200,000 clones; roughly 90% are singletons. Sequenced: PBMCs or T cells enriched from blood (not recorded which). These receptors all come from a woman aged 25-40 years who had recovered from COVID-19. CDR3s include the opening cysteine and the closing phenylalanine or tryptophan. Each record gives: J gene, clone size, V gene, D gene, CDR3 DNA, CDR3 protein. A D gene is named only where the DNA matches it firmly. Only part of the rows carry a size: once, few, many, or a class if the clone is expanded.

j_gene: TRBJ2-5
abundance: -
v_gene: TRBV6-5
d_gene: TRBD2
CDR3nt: TGTGCCAGCAGTTGGTTTGGGACTAGCCAAGAGACCCAGTACTTC
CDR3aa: CASSWFGTSQETQYF

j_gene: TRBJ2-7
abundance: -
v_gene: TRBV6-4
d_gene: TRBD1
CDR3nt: TGTGCCAGCAGTCCCGGGACAGGGTTCCACGAGCAGTACTTC
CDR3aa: CASSPGTGFHEQYF

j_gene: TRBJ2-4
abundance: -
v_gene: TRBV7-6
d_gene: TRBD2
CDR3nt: TGTGCCAGCAGCCCCCGAGTCGGCGGGGGGGGGAGCATTCAGTACTTC
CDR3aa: CASSPRVGGGGSIQYF

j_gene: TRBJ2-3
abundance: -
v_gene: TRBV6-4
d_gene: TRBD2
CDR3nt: TGTGCCAGCAGTGCAATTAGCGGGGGGGCCGATACGCAGTATTTT
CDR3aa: CASSAISGGADTQYF

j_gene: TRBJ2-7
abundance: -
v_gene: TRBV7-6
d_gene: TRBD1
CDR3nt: TGTGCCAGCAGCTCGACAGGGGGCGGCCTCTACGAGCAGTACTTC
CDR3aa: CASSSTGGGLYEQYF

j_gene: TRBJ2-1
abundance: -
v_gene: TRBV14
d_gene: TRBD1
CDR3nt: TGTGCCAGCAGCCAAGGACAGGGGGGATACAATGAGCAGTTCTTC
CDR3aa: CASSQGQGGYNEQFF

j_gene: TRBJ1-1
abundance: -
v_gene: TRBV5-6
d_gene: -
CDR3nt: TGTGCCAGCAGCTTGGGAATCACGGTAGTAGCTTTCTTT
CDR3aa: CASSLGITVVAFF

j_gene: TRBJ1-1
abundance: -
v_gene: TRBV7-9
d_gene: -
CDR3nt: TGTGCCAGCAGCACGACACAGAACACTGAAGCTTTCTTT
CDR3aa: CASSTTQNTEAFF

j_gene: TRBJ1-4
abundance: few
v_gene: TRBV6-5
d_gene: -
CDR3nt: TGTGCCACTCGCGGAACTAATGAAAAACTGTTTTTT
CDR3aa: CATRGTNEKLFF

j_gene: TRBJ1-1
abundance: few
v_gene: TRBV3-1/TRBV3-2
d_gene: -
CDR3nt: TGTGCCAGCAGCCCGAGTCTGAACACTGAAGCTTTCTTT
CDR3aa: CASSPSLNTEAFF

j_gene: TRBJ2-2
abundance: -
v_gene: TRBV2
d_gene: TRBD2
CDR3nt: TGTGCCAGCAGTGTACAGGGACTAGATATCGGGGAGCTGTTTTTT
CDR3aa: CASSVQGLDIGELFF

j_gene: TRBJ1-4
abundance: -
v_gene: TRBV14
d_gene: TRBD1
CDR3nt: TGTGCCAGCAGCCAAGCCAGGGGGCCTAATGAAAAACTGTTTTTT
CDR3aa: CASSQARGPNEKLFF

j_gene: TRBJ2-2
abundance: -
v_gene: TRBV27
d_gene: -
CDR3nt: TGTGCCAGCAGTTCGGTGGTGTGGGCAAGGAACACCGGGGAGCTGTTTTTT
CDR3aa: CASSSVVWARNTGELFF

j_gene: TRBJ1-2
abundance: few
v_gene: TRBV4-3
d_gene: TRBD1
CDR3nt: TGCGCCAGCAGCCTACGACAGGGGGGTATCGGCTATGGCTACACCTTC
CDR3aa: CASSLRQGGIGYGYTF

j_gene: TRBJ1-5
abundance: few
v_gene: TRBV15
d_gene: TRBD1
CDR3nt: TGTGCCACCAGCAGAGGGGACAGGCGTAATCAGCCCCAGCATTTT
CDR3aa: CATSRGDRRNQPQHF

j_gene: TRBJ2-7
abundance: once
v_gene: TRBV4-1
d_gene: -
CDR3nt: TGCGCCAGCAGCCAAGAGGCGCAGGGGTTCCGCGGCTACGAGCAGTACTTC
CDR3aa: CASSQEAQGFRGYEQYF

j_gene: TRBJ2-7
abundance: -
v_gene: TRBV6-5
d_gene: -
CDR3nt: TGTGCCAGCAGTTCGGACGAGCAGTACTTC
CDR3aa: CASSSDEQYF

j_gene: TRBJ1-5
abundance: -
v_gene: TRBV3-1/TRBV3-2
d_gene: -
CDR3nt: TGTGCCAGCAGCCAAGATTATGCAGGTTCCCAGCATTTT
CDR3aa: CASSQDYAGSQHF

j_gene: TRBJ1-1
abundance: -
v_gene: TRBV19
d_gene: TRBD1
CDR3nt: TGTGCCAGTAGTCGACAGGGAATGAACACTGAAGCTTTCTTT
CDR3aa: CASSRQGMNTEAFF

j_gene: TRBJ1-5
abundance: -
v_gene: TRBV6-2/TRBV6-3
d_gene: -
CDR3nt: TGTGCCAGCAGTTACTCGGGGGGAGTGGGTCAGCCCCAGCATTTT
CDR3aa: CASSYSGGVGQPQHF

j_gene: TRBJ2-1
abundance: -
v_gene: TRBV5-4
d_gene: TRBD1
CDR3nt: TGTGCCAGCAGCCCCCCCGGGACAGGGGGCAATGAGCAGTTCTTC
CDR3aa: CASSPPGTGGNEQFF

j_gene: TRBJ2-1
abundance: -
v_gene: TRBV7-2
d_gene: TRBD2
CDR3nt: TGTGCCAGCAGCTGGTACGGGGGGGCCTCCTACAATGAGCAGTTCTTC
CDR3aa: CASSWYGGASYNEQFF